This T cell receptor beta chain was recorded in a study of Graves' ophthalmopathy and Graves' hyperthyroidism. Findings and limits, study-wide: Distinction of ophthalmopathy from stable hyperthyroidism by a 13-signature model reached approximately 88% sensitivity and roughly 78% specificity.

Eligible hyperthyroidism cases comprised new diagnoses of under 2 months' duration in individuals aged 18 to 65. Germline CDR1 is MNHEY and CDR2 is SMNVEV (reference sequence). The CDR3 has 12 residues. The trim removed 8 bases at V and 7 bases at J, leaving 7 bases unmatched. Notes on this clonotype: Its antigen is unknown.

Beta-chain TCR CDR3 regions were amplified from RNA transcripts. The first round was an RT-PCR with HTBI primers, and the second round was a multiplex PCR. TCRdb ran MiXCR on the multiplex PCR reads and lists one entry per CDR3 protein. This table has 400,000 to 450,000 distinct CDR3 sequences, around 21% appearing once. The sequence was obtained from a woman younger than 30 with stable Graves' hyperthyroidism. This rearrangement joins TRBV27 to TRBJ1-2, with TRBD1 identical over 7 bases. Sequenced sample: peripheral blood. The CDR3 bases are TGTGCCAGCCGCCAGGGGGAGATTGGCTACACCTTC. Amino acids: CASRQGEIGYTF.